This entry concerns a single TCR beta chain. Antigen unknown. Each donor's blood draw was approximately 10 milliliters of peripheral blood. The source of the sample is a study of blood T cells in healthy people across ages. Sample-barcoded 5' priming and a J-beta primer mix drove a second PCR of about 6 to 12 cycles. From the 5' RACE reads, TCRdb called clonotypes with MiXCR, one entry per CDR3 protein. The sample carries about a million distinct CDR3 sequences, approximately 50% recorded once. This CDR3 spans 14 amino acids. Study outcomes and limitations: A strong correlation between TCR beta diversity and naive T cell percentage was seen. Measured against age, TCR beta diversity per million T cells decreased in a roughly linear manner. Researchers said unsorted PBMCs prevented a conclusive naive versus antigen-experienced comparison.

This TCR derives from a woman in her fifties or sixties in good health. Sequenced input: blood. The V gene is TRBV12-3 or TRBV12-4, the J gene TRBJ2-1; TRBD2 aligns across 7 bases. TRBJ2-7 explains the end of the DNA better; the J call may be wrong. In DNA, the CDR3 is TGTGCCAGCAAAGCGGGGACGATCTACAATGAGCAGTACTTC. Its translation is CASKAGTIYNEQYF.